The 15 T cell receptor beta chains below were found in one sample sequenced in a study of blood T cell repertoires in COVID-19. Generated by immunoSEQ multiplex PCR, the TCRdb table keeps only in-frame clones and is missing some. The sample gives more than 300,000 clones, about 90% of which show up once; 3% to 4% is in the top ten. The sequenced sample was peripheral blood. Receptor source: a woman aged 18-29 years who had recovered from COVID-19.

The V call is TRBV5-1, the J call TRBJ2-3, with TRBD2 matching 11 bases. J was trimmed by 4 bases and V by 4 bases; bases with no gene match: 5. Germline lookup yields CDR1 SGHRS and CDR2 YFSETQ. The CDR3 consists of 15 residues. Here the CDR3 DNA reads TGCGCCAGCAGCATCGGGACTAGCGGACCAGATACGCAGTATTTT. This sequence encodes CASSIGTSGPDTQYF.

The chain employs TRBV2 and TRBJ2-1; TRBD1 is a possible D gene (6 bases). Per the germline V gene, CDR1 is SNHLY and CDR2 is FYNNEI. Deletions cut 3 bases from V and 4 bases from J, with 16 bases between. This CDR3 has 16 amino acids. The chain's CDR3 is CASSDYQGSGYNEQFF. In nucleotides, the CDR3 is TGTGCCAGCAGTGATTATCAGGGGTCTGGGTACAATGAGCAGTTCTTC.

The chain carries TRBV7-2 and TRBJ1-4; D unresolved. The CDR3 is 15 amino acids. V was clipped by 4 bases and J by 6 bases, with 15 bases between them. Germline-derived CDR1 and CDR2 are SGHTA and FQGNSA. CDR3 protein: CASSSRGGGDEKLFF. CDR3 nucleotide sequence: TGTGCCAGCAGCTCCCGGGGAGGCGGGGATGAAAAACTGTTTTTT.

The chain combines TRBV24-1 with TRBJ1-5; D may be TRBD1 (5 bases). The CDR3 extends over 13 amino acids. The V end was cut by 5 bases, the J end by 6 bases, with 10 bases between. Germline V gene data show CDR1 as KGHDR and CDR2 as SFDVKD. The CDR3, as DNA: TGTGCCACCAGTGCCAGGGAGGGTCAGCCCCAGCATTTT. This translates into CATSAREGQPQHF.

This clone occurred once. The V call is TRBV6-5, the J call TRBJ2-2; 8 bases align to TRBD1. There are 14 residues in the CDR3. V trimming: 5 bases; J trimming: 3 bases; junction bases outside the gene matches: 2. CDR1 and CDR2 (germline): MNHEY, SVGAGI. This CDR3 is CASSRTGHTGELFF. CDR3 DNA sequence: TGTGCCAGCAGTCGGACAGGGCACACCGGGGAGCTGTTTTTT.

This chain connects TRBV27 to TRBJ1-2, with 7 positions matching TRBD1. Trimming cost V 8 bases and J 4 bases; bases outside gene matches: 4. CDR3 length equals 12 residues. Germline CDR1 MNHEY, CDR2 SMNVEV (reference sequence). DNA of the CDR3: TGTGCCAGCCGGAGGACAGGCTATGGCTACACCTTC. Translated, it gives CASRRTGYGYTF.

V usage is TRBV19 and J usage is TRBJ2-1, with D perhaps TRBD1 (6 bases). Per the germline V gene, CDR1 is LNHDA and CDR2 is SQIVND (reference sequence). V lost 2 bases to trimming and J lost 2 bases, with 10 bases between them. The CDR3 covers 15 residues. The CDR3 DNA sequence: TGTGCCAGTAGTATATGGGACAACACCTACAATGAGCAGTTCTTC. Translated: CASSIWDNTYNEQFF.

The chain combines TRBV27 with TRBJ2-7; 8 bases line up with TRBD1. The V gene end was trimmed by 5 bases and the J gene end by 2 bases; junction bases not matched to a gene: 8. CDR3 length: 15 residues. Per the germline V gene, CDR1 is MNHEY and CDR2 is SMNVEV (reference sequence). The CDR3 is CASSVRTGIPYEQYV. Written as DNA, the CDR3 is TGTGCCAGCAGTGTCAGGACAGGGATCCCCTACGAGCAGTACGTC.

The V and J genes are TRBV4-3 and TRBJ1-2; unclear D gene. Germline V gives CDR1 LGHNA, CDR2 YSLEER. This CDR3 spans 18 amino acids. The ends were cut back, 2 bases at V and 5 bases at J, with 24 bases in the middle. In DNA, the CDR3 is TGCGCCAGCAGCCAACTTTTGGCGGGGAAAGGGAAGAGATATGGCTACACCTTC. This gives the protein CASSQLLAGKGKRYGYTF.

The chain is built from TRBV2 and TRBJ2-7, with 8 bases aligning to TRBD2. The CDR3 is 15 residues long. Trimming removed 4 bases from V and 4 bases from J; junction bases left unmatched: 9. Per the germline V gene, CDR1 is SNHLY and CDR2 is FYNNEI. CDR3 bases: TGTGCCAGCAGTGTTATTAGGCGGGAGGCGTACGAGCAGTACGTC. As protein: CASSVIRREAYEQYV.

The chain couples TRBV15 to TRBJ2-4, with 7 bases aligning to TRBD1. The length of the CDR3 is 14 residues. With V trimmed by 0 bases and J by 8 bases, 4 bases remained unmatched. Looked up from germline, CDR1 is LNHNV and CDR2 is YYDKDF (reference sequence). The CDR3 coding sequence is TGTGCCACCAGCAGAGAGACAGGGTTGGACATTCAGTACTTC. Translation: CATSRETGLDIQYF.

The chain uses TRBV28 and TRBJ1-1; D might be TRBD1 (6 bases). Germline assignment: CDR1 MDHEN and CDR2 SYDVKM. Trimming took 3 bases from V and 11 from J, leaving 22 bases between them. The CDR3 sequence is 15 residues long. CDR3: CASSFGPGQGMGAFF. CDR3 nucleotides: TGTGCCAGCAGTTTCGGCCCGGGACAAGGGATGGGTGCTTTCTTT.

The J gene is TRBJ2-1, the V gene TRBV3-1 (or the pseudogene TRBV3-2); 11 bases agree with TRBD2. J gave up 7 bases and V 4 bases, and 9 bases lay outside the gene matches. In germline, CDR1 is LGHDT, CDR2 YNNKEL (reference sequence). This CDR3 is built from 16 residues. The CDR3 region has the DNA TGTGCCAGCAGCCGACGTAGCGGGAGGGCCGGGAATGAGCAGTTCTTC. Its translation: CASSRRSGRAGNEQFF.

The chain links TRBV28 to TRBJ1-5; D gene unclear. Trimming left V 5 bases short and J 1 base short, with 18 bases between. The CDR3 spans 17 residues. Germline CDR1 is MDHEN and CDR2 is SYDVKM. CDR3 residues: CASSPPLSRESNQPQHF. The CDR3, as DNA: TGTGCCAGCAGTCCCCCGTTGTCGAGGGAAAGCAATCAGCCCCAGCATTTT.

This sequence joins TRBV18 and TRBJ2-7; 10 positions match TRBD1. With V trimmed by 3 bases and J by 11 bases, 7 bases remained unmatched. The CDR3 length is 13 residues. The germline V gene encodes CDR1 KGHSH and CDR2 LQKENI. CDR3 protein: CASSPGQGLKEYV. In nucleotides, the CDR3 is TGTGCCAGCTCACCGGGACAGGGGCTGAAGGAGTACGTC.